This T cell receptor (beta chain) comes out of a study of molecular identifiers for immune sequencing clone quantification. About the research overall: Within a replicate experiment, RNA obtained from either about 20,000 or 100,000 naive CD8 cells was divided into five aliquots, and four of those aliquots were then sequenced. Study-wide findings and caveats: Effector cells kept over 99% of their molecules in clones above 20 RNA copies, while naive cells kept under 1% there.

Germline loops: CDR1 SEHNR, CDR2 FQNEAQ (reference sequence). This CDR3 has 14 amino acids. Via MiXCR, TCRdb re-called the PCR reads, giving one row per CDR3 protein. The sample holds about 300,000 distinct CDR3 sequences, about a fifth seen once. As regards this clonotype: What it binds is not known. One base away lies a much larger clone, so this may be a sequencing read error.

The sequence derives from a human donor in good health. Some libraries in this study had Jurkat cell RNA spiked in. The chain couples TRBV7-9 to TRBJ1-1; D call uncertain. Sequencing was done on a sample of naive CD8+ T cells from blood, with Jurkat cell RNA spiked in. Described subset: FACS-sorted CD8+CD4-CCR7+CD45RA+ naive T cells. The CDR3 DNA reads as TGTACCAGCAGCTTAGGCGCAGTGAACACTGAAGCTTTCTTT. This translates into CTSSLGAVNTEAFF.